These 23 T cell receptor beta chains share one sample of origin, sequenced in a study of PD-L1 blockade in urothelial cancer (dated by TCRdb to about 2017). The library was made by the immunoSEQ multiplex PCR assay. TCRdb mirrors the immuneACCESS table, restricted to in-frame sequences. Some clones are absent from its copies; in checked studies, under half trace to an unresolved V gene, and the reason for the others is unknown. This sample is represented by more than 50,000 clones; 81% of them were singletons. The top ten constitute under 3.5% of the sample. The time point label for this specimen denotes: pretreatment peripheral blood. The specimen was PBMCs, collected around atezolizumab (anti-PD-L1) treatment. The source of these receptors is a man between 70 and 80 years old with urothelial cancer.

This sequence joins TRBV30 and TRBJ2-3; 14 bases map to TRBD2. Trimming took 1 base from V and 6 from J; bases not matched to a gene: 0. The CDR3 has 14 amino acids. The germline CDR1 and CDR2 sequences are GTSNPN and SVGIG (reference sequence). The CDR3 loop reads CAWSGLAGGDTQYF. The DNA for the CDR3 is TGTGCCTGGAGTGGACTAGCGGGAGGGGATACGCAGTATTTT. The full variable domain, completed using reference TRBV30 and TRBJ2-3, is SQTIHQWPATLVQPVGSPLSLECTVEGTSNPNLYWYRQAAGRGLQLLFYSVGIGQISSEVPQNLSASRPQDRQFILSSKKLLLSDSGFYLCAWSGLAGGDTQYFGPGTRLTVL.

This clone appeared a few times. The CDR3 reads CASSSRGESQPQHF. In DNA form, the CDR3 reads TGTGCCAGCAGCTCCCGCGGGGAGTCTCAGCCCCAGCATTTT. The chain joins TRBV11-2 to TRBJ1-5, with unresolved D. The CDR3 runs 14 residues. The V gene lost 4 bases and the J gene lost 6 bases, with 13 bases spanning the gap. Germline CDR1 reads SGHAT; CDR2 reads FQNNGV. The full variable domain, its missing parts supplied by reference TRBV11-2 and TRBJ1-5, is EAGVAQSPRYKIIEKRQSVAFWCNPISGHATLYWYQQILGQGPKLLIQFQNNGVVDDSQLPKDRFSAERLKGVDSTLKIQPAKLEDSAVYLCASSSRGESQPQHFGDGTRLSIL.

This clone was counted between two and nine times. The V call is TRBV2, the J call TRBJ1-1, with D perhaps matching TRBD1 (6 bases). This CDR3 has 14 amino acids. The V gene's germline CDR1 is SNHLY and CDR2 FYNNEI. Deletions cut 0 bases from V and 5 bases from J, with 10 bases between. The CDR3 nucleotides read TGTGCCAGCAGTGAAGCACGGCAGGGGACTGAAGCTTTCTTT. This codes for CASSEARQGTEAFF. The variable domain in full, completed from reference TRBV2 and TRBJ1-1, reads EPEVTQTPSHQVTQMGQEVILRCVPISNHLYFYWYRQILGQKVEFLVSFYNNEISEKSEIFDDQFSVERPDGSNFTLKIRSTKLEDSAMYFCASSEARQGTEAFFGQGTRLTVV.

This sequence joins TRBV6-5 and TRBJ2-7; 10 bases fit TRBD1. The junction had 3 bases not matched to a gene; V was cut back by 1 base and J by 3 bases. The CDR3 is 15 residues long. Germline V lookup: CDR1 MNHEY, CDR2 SVGAGI. This CDR3 reads CASSYWTGGNYEQYF. CDR3 bases: TGTGCCAGCAGTTACTGGACAGGGGGAAACTACGAGCAGTACTTC.

The CDR3 is CASSIRDSSTDTQYF. DNA of the CDR3: TGTGCCAGTAGTATACGGGACTCAAGCACAGATACGCAGTATTTT. The chain employs TRBV19 and TRBJ2-3; perhaps TRBD2 as D (6 bases). The germline V gene encodes CDR1 LNHDA and CDR2 SQIVND (reference sequence). With 2 bases removed from V and 0 bases from J, the gap between germline ends came to 9 bases. The CDR3 runs 15 residues.

CDR3 loop: CASGDRGPHGAQHF. CDR3 nucleotides: TGTGCCTCAGGGGACAGGGGCCCCCATGGGGCCCAGCATTTT. V and J are TRBV15 and TRBJ1-5, with 10 bases that match TRBD1. Losses at the gene ends were 11 bases for V and 11 bases for J; bases not matched to a gene: 15. The CDR3 length is 14 residues. Germline assignment: CDR1 LNHNV and CDR2 YYDKDF (reference sequence).

The chain links TRBV5-1 to TRBJ2-5; 9 bases align to TRBD2. Germline CDR1 is SGHRS and CDR2 is YFSETQ. After removal of 2 bases from V and 4 bases from J, the junction contained 3 bases not matched to a gene. CDR3 length: 14 amino acids. CDR3 sequence (DNA): TGCGCCAGCAGCTTTAGCGGGAGCGGAGAGACCCAGTACTTC. Its protein is CASSFSGSGETQYF. The full variable domain, rest sourced from reference TRBV5-1 and TRBJ2-5, is KAGVTQTPRYLIKTRGQQVTLSCSPISGHRSVSWYQQTPGQGLQFLFEYFSETQRNKGNFPGRFSGRQFSNSRSEMNVSTLELGDSALYLCASSFSGSGETQYFGPGTRLLVL.

This clone has a single count. The genes are TRBV6-1 and TRBJ1-4, with D hard to call. Between the trimmed V and J ends, which lost 4 bases and 15 bases, there was a span of 12 bases. The germline V gene has CDR1 MNHNS and CDR2 SASEGT. There are 11 residues in the CDR3. In DNA, the CDR3 is TGTGCCAGCAGTGTGTCTCCTTTTTTGTTTTTT. Protein product: CASSVSPFLFF.

The rearrangement joins TRBV9 to TRBJ1-1; TRBD1 matches 8 bases. The germline CDR1 and CDR2 sequences are SGDLS and YYNGEE. The CDR3 has 15 residues. After removal of 1 base from V and 7 bases from J, the junction contained 9 bases not matched to a gene. In nucleotides, the CDR3 is TGTGCCAGCAGCGTATCAGCGGGGACAGGAGGTGAAGCTTTCTTT. Encoded protein: CASSVSAGTGGEAFF.

V usage is TRBV4-2 and J usage is TRBJ2-2, with D perhaps TRBD1 (7 bases). The CDR3 is 15 amino acids. Per the germline V gene, CDR1 is LGHNA and CDR2 is YNFKEQ. The V end was cut by 0 bases, the J end by 7 bases, with 12 bases between. The CDR3 loop reads CASSQDTGEVGELFF. In nucleotides, the CDR3 is TGTGCCAGCAGCCAAGATACAGGGGAGGTCGGGGAGCTGTTTTTT.

As DNA, the CDR3 is TGTGCCAGCAGTTACCGTGACAGGGGTCGAGCCCTCCACTTT. Translating it yields CASSYRDRGRALHF. The chain combines TRBV6-6 with TRBJ1-6; 8 nucleotides align to TRBD1. The CDR3 sequence is 14 residues long. J gave up 14 bases and V 2 bases, and 8 bases lay outside the gene matches. Germline CDR1 is MNHNY and CDR2 is SVGAGI (reference sequence).

This chain links TRBV2 with TRBJ2-1, with 15 bases matching TRBD2. The CDR3 runs 20 residues. Germline V gene data show CDR1 as SNHLY and CDR2 as FYNNEI. V was clipped by 8 bases and J by 6 bases; unmatched bases: 20. The CDR3 spells CASLRETGLAGGPVANEQFF. Here the CDR3 DNA reads TGTGCCAGCCTCCGGGAGACAGGACTAGCGGGAGGGCCGGTCGCCAATGAGCAGTTCTTC.

V usage is TRBV6-1 and J usage is TRBJ1-1; TRBD1 matches 10 bases. Germline V gene sequence: CDR1 MNHNS, CDR2 SASEGT. The V segment lost 7 bases and the J segment 11 bases; nucleotides outside the gene matches: 7. The CDR3 length is 12 residues. In DNA, the CDR3 is TGTGCCAGCATCAAAGACAGGGGGCATGCTTTCTTT. Protein product: CASIKDRGHAFF.

The chain recombines TRBV7-9 with TRBJ1-4, with a possible D match to TRBD1 (6 bases). Germline V gene data show CDR1 as SEHNR and CDR2 as FQNEAQ (reference sequence). The V and J ends lost 3 bases and 5 bases respectively, with 13 bases between them. CDR3 length equals 15 residues. The CDR3 loop reads CASSFGVRGNEKLFF. In DNA form, the CDR3 reads TGTGCCAGCAGCTTCGGCGTCAGGGGAAATGAAAAACTGTTTTTT.

The rearrangement uses TRBV9 and TRBJ1-1; perhaps TRBD1 as D (5 bases). V shed 2 bases and J shed 0 bases, with 8 bases lying between them. Germline V CDR1 and CDR2: SGDLS, YYNGEE. The CDR3 totals 14 residues. The CDR3 loop is CASSVGGVNTEAFF. The CDR3 nucleotides read TGTGCCAGCAGCGTGGGAGGGGTGAACACTGAAGCTTTCTTT.

This clone was observed once. The chain employs TRBV6-1 and TRBJ2-7; tentatively, D is TRBD2 (8 bases). Trimming removed 1 base at V and 5 bases at J, with 30 bases between. The germline V gene encodes CDR1 MNHNS and CDR2 SASEGT. This CDR3 contains 20 residues. The CDR3 region has the DNA TGTGCCAGCAGTGAAGTTTTACAGGGGCCGGGAAGCGGGAGATCCCACGAGCAGTACTTC. Encoded protein: CASSEVLQGPGSGRSHEQYF.

This chain uses TRBV5-1 with TRBJ2-2; perhaps TRBD1 as D (5 bases). The CDR3 loop spans 15 amino acids. Germline-derived CDR1 and CDR2 are SGHRS and YFSETQ. Between the trimmed V and J ends, which lost 1 base and 5 bases, there was a span of 12 bases. The CDR3 DNA is TGCGCCAGCAGCTTGACAGGTGGTGAGACCGGGGAGCTGTTTTTT. Its translation is CASSLTGGETGELFF.

The genes are TRBV5-1 and TRBJ2-3; tentative D call: TRBD2 (6 bases). Per germline, CDR1 SGHRS and CDR2 YFSETQ. The ends were cut back, 9 bases at V and 2 bases at J, with 22 bases in the middle. CDR3 size: 16 residues. The CDR3 spells CATHRSAGINTDTQYF. The CDR3 DNA follows: TGCGCCACCCACCGTTCCGCGGGGATAAACACAGATACGCAGTATTTT.

This rearrangement joins TRBV5-1 to TRBJ2-1, with 11 nucleotides matching TRBD2. The CDR3 sequence is 18 residues long. From germline, CDR1 is SGHRS and CDR2 YFSETQ. J gave up 0 bases and V 5 bases, and 10 bases lay outside the gene matches. In nucleotides, the CDR3 is TGCGCCAGCAGTTTACTAGCGGGAGCTCATAGCTCCTACAATGAGCAGTTCTTC. Translating gives CASSLLAGAHSSYNEQFF.

This clone was seen only a few times. V and J are TRBV10-1 and TRBJ2-7, with 7 bases aligning to TRBD2. With 3 bases clipped from V and 1 base from J, the junction kept 0 bases outside the gene matches. Per the germline V gene, CDR1 is WNHNN and CDR2 is SYGVQD (reference sequence). CDR3 length: 13 residues. In DNA form, the CDR3 reads TGCGCCAGCAGTGACGGGGGGTCCTACGAGCAGTACTTC. Translation gives CASSDGGSYEQYF.

The gene calls are TRBV7-2 and TRBJ1-1; D may be TRBD1 (6 bases). This CDR3 contains 13 residues. Per the germline V gene, CDR1 is SGHTA and CDR2 is FQGNSA. V was pared by 5 bases and J by 3 bases, with 10 bases between. For the CDR3, the DNA is TGTGCCAGCAGCATACAGGGTCACACTGAAGCTTTCTTT. Its translation is CASSIQGHTEAFF. The complete variable domain, with remaining parts taken from reference TRBV7-2 and TRBJ1-1, reads GAGVSQSPSNKVTEKGKDVELRCDPISGHTALYWYRQSLGQGLEFLIYFQGNSAPDKSGLPSDRFSAERTGGSVSTLTIQRTQQEDSAVYLCASSIQGHTEAFFGQGTRLTVV.

The genes are TRBV9 and TRBJ1-1, with 8 bases that match TRBD1. The CDR3 covers 13 residues. The V gene end was trimmed by 2 bases and the J gene end by 7 bases; junction bases not matched to a gene: 4. CDR1 and CDR2 from the germline V gene are SGDLS and YYNGEE. The CDR3 nucleotides read TGTGCCAGCAGCGTTGAGGACAGGGATGAAGCTTTCTTT. Protein product: CASSVEDRDEAFF.

This clone was observed a single time. V usage is TRBV7-2 and J usage is TRBJ2-1; D may be TRBD1 (6 bases). Trimming stripped 5 bases from V and 1 base from J, with 18 bases between. Germline V lookup: CDR1 SGHTA, CDR2 FQGNSA. The CDR3 is 17 residues long. CDR3 residues: CASSPEDLGHSYNEQFF. In nucleotides, the CDR3 is TGTGCCAGCAGCCCAGAAGACCTGGGACATTCCTACAATGAGCAGTTCTTC.